The 15 T cell receptor beta chains below were found in one sample sequenced in a study of cytomegalovirus exposure and HLA in healthy donors. It was with 60 Vbeta and 13 Jbeta primers that the PCR ran. Method: immunoSEQ multiplex PCR; TCRdb's copy keeps in-frame clones and lacks some. Among around 150,000 clones, around 80% were seen once, and the ten largest hold approximately 2%. Sequencing was carried out using PBMCs. The receptors shown here come from a young man in good health and CMV-seronegative.

Concerning this clone itself: Other DNA sequences in this sample translate to the same CDR3. The gene calls are TRBV11-1 and TRBJ1-1; 8 nucleotides line up with TRBD1. After removal of 4 bases from V and 0 bases from J, the junction contained 1 base not matched to a gene. Germline V gene sequence: CDR1 SGHAT, CDR2 FQDESV (reference sequence). This CDR3 comprises 14 residues. Here the CDR3 DNA reads TGTGCCAGCAGCTCGGACAGGGTGAACACTGAAGCTTTCTTT. Translated: CASSSDRVNTEAFF.

This chain joins TRBV18 and TRBJ2-1; D gene uncertain. V was cut by 0 bases and J by 0 bases, with 9 bases left in between. CDR1 is KGHSH and CDR2 is LQKENI in the germline V gene. CDR3 size: 16 residues. In nucleotides, the CDR3 is TGTGCCAGCTCACCACCGTCTTCGAGCTCCTACAATGAGCAGTTCTTC. Translating gives CASSPPSSSSYNEQFF.

This clone was seen more than once but under ten times. The chain recombines TRBV7-9 with TRBJ2-5, with D possibly matching TRBD1 (5 bases). The CDR3 runs to 15 residues. Germline lookup yields CDR1 SEHNR and CDR2 FQNEAQ (reference sequence). Trimming stripped 4 bases from V and 2 bases from J, with 14 bases between. The CDR3: CASSWGPGPQETQYF. For the CDR3, the DNA is TGTGCCAGCAGCTGGGGCCCAGGGCCTCAAGAGACCCAGTACTTC.

The rearrangement links TRBV7-9 to TRBJ2-2; tentative D call: TRBD2 (6 bases). The germline V gene encodes CDR1 SEHNR and CDR2 FQNEAQ (reference sequence). The length of the CDR3 is 16 residues. Trimming stripped 5 bases from V and 4 bases from J, with 17 bases between. In nucleotides, the CDR3 is TGTGCCAGCAGCCCCCTTCTGGCGGGGTCCACCGGGGAGCTGTTTTTT. Translating gives CASSPLLAGSTGELFF.

The genes are TRBV5-4 and TRBJ2-7; possibly TRBD2 for D (5 bases). The CDR3 extends over 14 amino acids. Trimming pared 1 base from V and 3 bases from J, leaving 11 bases between. Looked up from germline, CDR1 is SGHNT and CDR2 is YYREEE (reference sequence). CDR3 region: CASSLRDMLYEQYF. Here the CDR3 DNA reads TGTGCCAGCAGCTTGCGGGATATGCTCTACGAGCAGTACTTC.

The chain combines TRBV5-1 with TRBJ2-5; 15 nucleotides agree with TRBD2. The CDR3 runs 18 residues. Trimming cost V 3 bases and J 3 bases; bases outside gene matches: 9. Germline V gene data show CDR1 as SGHRS and CDR2 as YFSETQ. CDR3 sequence (DNA): TGCGCCAGCAGCTACGGACTAGCGGGGGGGCTCGAGAAAGAGACCCAGTACTTC. It specifies CASSYGLAGGLEKETQYF.

This chain joins TRBV11-3 and TRBJ2-1; 7 nucleotides match TRBD1. The germline V gene has CDR1 SGHNT and CDR2 YENEEA. The CDR3 is 15 residues long. J gave up 0 bases and V 1 base, and 0 bases lay outside the gene matches. CDR3 DNA sequence: TGTGCCAGCAGCTTAGGGGACAGCTCCTACAATGAGCAGTTCTTC. Protein sequence: CASSLGDSSYNEQFF.

The V and J genes are TRBV7-2 and TRBJ2-7; 9 nucleotides line up with TRBD1. CDR1 is SGHTA, CDR2 FQGNSA, per germline. CDR3 size: 13 residues. V lost 6 bases to trimming and J lost 5 bases; unmatched junction nucleotides: 5. The CDR3 DNA sequence: TGTGCCAGCAGTACAGGGGGCGTCGACGAGCAGTACTTC. Residues: CASSTGGVDEQYF.

The rearrangement uses TRBV6-5 and TRBJ2-1; TRBD2 might be the D (5 bases). Trimming took off 2 bases at V and 13 bases at J, with 9 bases between the two ends. The germline V gene has CDR1 MNHEY and CDR2 SVGAGI. This CDR3 contains 11 residues. The DNA of the CDR3 is TGTGCCAGCAGTTACGCGGGTACCCAGTTCTTC. Translating gives CASSYAGTQFF.

The rearrangement joins TRBV6-5 to TRBJ2-7; TRBD2 aligns across 9 bases. CDR3 length: 14 residues. The ends lost 8 bases at V and 3 bases at J; junction bases unmatched: 8. Germline CDR1 is MNHEY and CDR2 is SVGAGI. The CDR3 sequence: CASGFLREGYEQYF. CDR3 in DNA: TGTGCCAGCGGTTTTTTGCGGGAGGGCTACGAGCAGTACTTC.

This clone was seen a few times. The V gene is TRBV27, the J gene TRBJ1-2, with D maybe TRBD1 (6 bases). The V and J ends lost 4 bases and 1 base respectively, with 13 bases between them. CDR3 length: 15 residues. Germline CDR1 is MNHEY and CDR2 is SMNVEV (reference sequence). This CDR3 reads CASSSSGESNYGYTF. The CDR3 nucleotides are TGTGCCAGCAGTTCCTCAGGGGAAAGTAACTATGGCTACACCTTC.

The chain joins TRBV6-6 to TRBJ2-7, with D possibly being TRBD1 (6 bases). This CDR3 is built from 14 residues. Between the trimmed V and J ends, which lost 6 bases and 6 bases, there was a span of 18 bases. The germline gives CDR1 MNHNY, CDR2 SVGAGI (reference sequence). The DNA for the CDR3 is TGTGCCAGCAGAACGACAGGATATGCGCCCGAGCAGTACTTC. Amino acid sequence: CASRTTGYAPEQYF.

This rearrangement joins TRBV2 to TRBJ1-4; 10 bases align to TRBD1. This CDR3 region has 13 residues. CDR1 is SNHLY, CDR2 FYNNEI, per germline. V lost 10 bases and J lost 12; bases outside the gene matches: 11. CDR3 bases: TGTGCCATCCGAGACAGGGGGCACATTGAACTGTTTTTT. Encoded protein: CAIRDRGHIELFF.

V and J are TRBV19 and TRBJ1-5; D is unresolved. Trimming left V 0 bases short and J 0 bases short, with 15 bases between. The CDR3 runs 18 residues. Per the germline V gene, CDR1 is LNHDA and CDR2 is SQIVND (reference sequence). CDR3: CASSIDLSRGYSNQPQHF. For the CDR3, the DNA is TGTGCCAGTAGTATAGACCTCTCCCGGGGTTATAGCAATCAGCCCCAGCATTTT.

The chain couples TRBV7-2 to TRBJ2-4; a possible D gene is TRBD2 (7 bases). Germline loops: CDR1 SGHTA, CDR2 FQGNSA. The CDR3 covers 17 residues. V lost 5 bases to trimming and J lost 1 base, with 18 bases between them. The DNA for the CDR3 is TGTGCCAGCAGCCCACAAGGGGGGGGCTCGGCCAAAAACATTCAGTACTTC. Its protein product is CASSPQGGGSAKNIQYF.